Shown below are 5 T cell receptor beta chains from a single sample sequenced in a study of cytotoxic CD8 clonotypes in ibrutinib-treated CLL (dated by TCRdb to the early 2020s). Library method: the immunoSEQ multiplex PCR assay. The immuneACCESS repertoire file appears here via TCRdb, limited to in-frame rearrangements. These files lack a portion of the clones; in checked studies, under half of the deficit traces to unresolved V genes, and the cause of the others is not known. This sample has about 310,000 clones in its table, and about 77% of those were observed once. Clones ranked in the top ten supply about 6.7% of the sample. The material was PBMCs, obtained before ibrutinib treatment. The receptors come from a human donor with chronic lymphocytic leukemia.

The chain has TRBV9 and TRBJ2-3; 14 bases agree with TRBD2. The CDR3 covers 16 residues. V shed 0 bases, J shed 6 bases, and the junction held 3 bases outside the gene matches. CDR1 is SGDLS and CDR2 is YYNGEE in the germline V gene. CDR3 coding DNA: TGTGCCAGCAGCGTAGGGACTAGCGGGAGGATTGATACGCAGTATTTT. Translation: CASSVGTSGRIDTQYF.

This clone showed up just once. The V gene is TRBV9, the J gene TRBJ1-2; possible D gene TRBD1, 6 bases. Germline V gene lookup returns CDR1 SGDLS and CDR2 YYNGEE. This CDR3 contains 15 residues. The ends were cut back, 1 base at V and 7 bases at J, with 17 bases in the middle. This CDR3 reads CASSVNGRGYGGYTF. CDR3 nucleotide sequence: TGTGCCAGCAGCGTAAATGGCAGGGGATATGGTGGCTACACCTTC.

CDR3 sequence (DNA): TGTGCCAGCCAACCAAAAGGGGTTGGCTCCTACAATGAGCAGTTCTTC. This encodes CASQPKGVGSYNEQFF. This chain uses TRBV19 with TRBJ2-1, with D perhaps TRBD1 (5 bases). Between the trimmed V and J ends, which lost 9 bases and 0 bases, there was a span of 18 bases. This CDR3 has 16 residues. CDR1 is LNHDA, CDR2 SQIVND, per germline (reference sequence).

This chain joins TRBV2 and TRBJ2-7; TRBD1 or TRBD2 may be the D gene (5 bases each). The ends were cut back, 8 bases at V and 4 bases at J, with 6 bases in the middle. Germline V CDR1 and CDR2: SNHLY, FYNNEI. The CDR3 runs to 10 residues. CDR3 in DNA: TGTGCCAGCGGGGGTTACGAGCAGTACTTC. Translating it yields CASGGYEQYF.

This chain joins TRBV29-1 and TRBJ2-7; D not resolved. Per germline, CDR1 SQVTM and CDR2 ANQGSEA. The CDR3 has 15 residues. The V end lost 4 bases, the J end lost 2 bases, and 18 bases lay between the germline ends. Here the CDR3 DNA reads TGCAGCGTTGTTGGAGTACAAGAAAGCCCCTACGAGCAGTACTTC. Protein sequence: CSVVGVQESPYEQYF.